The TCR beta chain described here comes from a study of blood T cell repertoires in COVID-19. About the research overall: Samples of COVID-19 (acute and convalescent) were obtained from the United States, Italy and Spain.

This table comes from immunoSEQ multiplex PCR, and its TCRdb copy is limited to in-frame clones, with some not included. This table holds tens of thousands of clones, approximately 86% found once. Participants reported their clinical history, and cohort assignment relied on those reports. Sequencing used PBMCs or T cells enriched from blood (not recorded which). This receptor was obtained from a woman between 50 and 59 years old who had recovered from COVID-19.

This CDR3 is CASSDLVPQGAQYF. As DNA, the CDR3 is TGTGCCAGCAGCGACCTAGTGCCTCAAGGGGCCCAGTACTTC. The chain joins TRBV7-2 to TRBJ2-5; D is perhaps TRBD1 (5 bases). Trimming stripped 5 bases from V and 9 bases from J, with 19 bases between. Germline assignment: CDR1 SGHTA and CDR2 FQGNSA. The CDR3 has 14 amino acids.